This T cell receptor beta chain originates from a study of human T cells and chemical hapten exposure (dated by TCRdb to the early 2020s). Regarding the research as a whole: For sensitization, 2% DPC in acetone was applied to a 2 cm by 2 cm area of upper inner arm skin. Patients additionally received weekly therapeutic DPC doses to the scalp throughout the approximately 22-week study period. Patch testing was performed on the upper back with Finn chambers containing 0.01% DPC, and the patch tests were scored after 6 days according to International Contact Dermatitis Research Group standards. The patient cohort, mostly female, included alopecia areata with under or over 50% scalp involvement, alopecia totalis and alopecia universalis. The libraries were sequenced as a pool, and the TCR yield per sample differed mostly because of small variations in library volumes within the pool. In alopecia patients, the study followed how the peripheral blood TCR repertoire changed in vivo over primary and secondary sensitization to diphenylcyclopropenone (DPC), a hapten. Patient blood was sampled pre-sensitization (week 0) and at 2, 6 and about 24 weeks after DPC sensitization. Blood for TCR sequencing was provided by twenty-nine alopecia patients at one to four time points (pre-sensitization, 2, 6 and 24 weeks). The study at large found these results: No change with DPC sensitization was found in the number of TCRs above 1 in 1000 frequency, and no evidence of global repertoire structure alterations was found. The number of PT1 expanded TCRs positively correlated with patch test score, significant at thresholds 8, 16 and 32 but not 4. Expanded TCRs formed significantly more large CDR3 similarity clusters than pre-sensitization or healthy control sets, consistent with antigen-driven responses. Repeated subsampling changed both the strength of the expansion versus patch-test correlation and the threshold at which the correlation became significant. All patients had alopecia, a presumed autoimmune disease, so their immune response might differ from that of healthy individuals.

Looking up the germline V gene yields CDR1 KGHSH and CDR2 LQKENI. V loses 6 bases, J loses 0 bases, and the germline ends lie 8 bases apart. Taken from cysteine to phenylalanine, the CDR3 has 13 residues. Only the CDR3 part of the read is kept: 39 bases, read in frame from the first base. This clonotype has a handful of counts. The antigen this receptor binds is unknown. Per-base quality was not reported, and no clone a single base away is much larger than it. The receptor library was made with RACE. Sequencing took place on a NextSeq 500. Library preparation attached unique molecular identifiers to individual cDNA molecules for quantitative, reproducible TCR counting. For every blood RNA sample, sequencing covered both the TCR alpha and TCR beta chains. In the source study's methods: The median number of TCRs per sample was 90,000 to 100,000, ranging from roughly 20,000 to 700,000. The Decombinator software suite was used to annotate V, J and CDR3 in the TCR reads. To make PS versus PT1 abundance plots, every sample was subsampled to the same number of TCRs (28,000). TCRs were defined as expanded if absent before sensitization and observed at least eight times at the 2-week time point. The public reads were reanalyzed by TCRdb: fastp trimming at Q25, MiXCR alignment, in-frame beta chains only. Rows merge per CDR3 protein into single entries with the most common DNA and genes. What appears here as the V and J calls and clone size reflects TCRdb's work, not the paper's. The table for this sample lists around 300,000 distinct CDR3 sequences; 4.5% to 7% of them were counted only once. More than 8% of the sample is in the top ten clones.

The time point label corresponds to: pre-sensitization, week 0. Sample treatment or condition, as interpreted from the label and publication: therapeutic diphenylcyclopropenone sensitization with weekly scalp DPC. At each patch-test visit, blood was drawn before the patch test was applied. Patients were eligible if aged 18 to 70, diagnosed with alopecia and judged suitable for DPC therapy, and pregnant patients were excluded. Total RNA was extracted from unfractionated whole blood collected in Tempus Blood RNA tubes. The clonotype originates from a woman younger than 30 with alopecia areata. Some clones in this sample may be carry-over from other donors' samples. The sequence is built from TRBV18 and TRBJ1-1; the D gene is perhaps TRBD1, on 6 matching bases. Sequences were derived from whole blood, sampled in connection with sensitization to the hapten diphenylcyclopropenone (DPC). CDR3 sequence: CASSGHLNTEAFF. Read as DNA, the sequence is TGTGCCAGCTCGGGACACCTGAACACTGAAGCTTTCTTT.